Listed here are 31 T cell receptor beta chains from one sample, sequenced in a study of vaccination and CD4 T cells after COVID-19. Indicated treatment: 10-day PBMC culture with coronavirus spike peptide pools or control peptides (ViraFEST assay). CD4+ T-cell collection from the unexposed donor predated the COVID-19 pandemic (2011-2018). The assay that was used to sequence DNA from cultured CD4+ T cells was the Oncomine TCR Beta short-read assay. One entry per CDR3 protein, called by TCRdb with MiXCR from the PCR reads. This table has 2,500 to 3,000 distinct CDR3 sequences, under 45% appearing once. Their target antigens are unknown. Material: CD4+ T cells from blood, cultured in vitro. Receptor source: a human donor in good health.

This chain connects TRBV7-3 to TRBJ1-2; 12 bases fit TRBD1. The CDR3 extends over 16 amino acids. V lost 5 bases to trimming and J lost 6 bases; unmatched junction nucleotides: 10. Looked up from germline, CDR1 is SGHTA and CDR2 is FQGTGA. The CDR3 nucleotides read TGTGCCAGCAGCAACTCCGGGACAGGGGGCGCCCATGGCTACACCTTC. Translating it yields CASSNSGTGGAHGYTF. Full variable domain (missing parts from reference TRBV7-3 and TRBJ1-2): GAGVSQTPSNKVTEKGKYVELRCDPISGHTALYWYRQSLGQGPEFLIYFQGTGAADDSGLPNDRFFAVRPEGSVSTLKIQRTERGDSAVYLCASSNSGTGGAHGYTFGSGTRLTVV.

V and J are TRBV25-1 and TRBJ1-2; possibly TRBD1 for D (6 bases). V lost 7 bases, J lost 3 bases, and 12 bases lay in between. This CDR3 spans 13 amino acids. Germline CDR1 is MGHDK and CDR2 is SYGVNS. CDR3 loop: CASTGTGHYGYTF. CDR3 coding DNA: TGTGCCAGCACTGGTACAGGGCACTATGGCTACACCTTC.

The V gene is TRBV20-1, the J gene TRBJ2-7; 13 positions agree with TRBD2. The CDR3 extends over 15 amino acids. The junction had 4 bases not matched to a gene; V was cut back by 3 bases and J by 2 bases. CDR1 and CDR2 (germline): DFQATT, SNEGSKA (reference sequence). This CDR3 reads CSARRLAGGTYEQYF. In DNA, the CDR3 is TGCAGTGCTAGGAGACTAGCGGGAGGAACCTACGAGCAGTACTTC.

This clonotype came up a few times. The chain has TRBV6-1 and TRBJ1-5; TRBD1 is a possible D gene (5 bases). V was trimmed by 4 bases and J by 0 bases, leaving 13 bases between them. The V gene's germline CDR1 is MNHNS and CDR2 SASEGT. The CDR3 covers 16 residues. The CDR3 here is CASSGAWGYSNQPQHF. The CDR3 DNA sequence: TGTGCCAGCAGTGGTGCCTGGGGCTATAGCAATCAGCCCCAGCATTTT.

The rearrangement links TRBV5-1 to TRBJ1-6; 10 nucleotides agree with TRBD1. The CDR3 runs to 15 residues. The trim removed 4 bases at V and 7 bases at J, leaving 5 bases unmatched. CDR1 and CDR2 (germline): SGHRS, YFSETQ. The CDR3 DNA follows: TGCGCCAGCAGCACTGGACAGGGGGGGAATTCACCCCTCCACTTT. It yields the protein CASSTGQGGNSPLHF.

This clonotype was recorded a few times. In DNA, the CDR3 is TGCAGTGCTAGAGTAGGGGGCAGGCATTCCTCCTATGGCTACACCTTC. Protein product: CSARVGGRHSSYGYTF. The rearrangement joins TRBV20-1 to TRBJ1-2, with 7 bases that match TRBD1. Per the germline V gene, CDR1 is DFQATT and CDR2 is SNEGSKA (reference sequence). The V and J ends lost 1 base and 4 bases, in that order; junction bases with no gene match: 12. The CDR3 runs to 16 residues.

The V call is TRBV6-1, the J call TRBJ1-2, with 10 positions matching TRBD1. This CDR3 comprises 14 residues. V lost 5 bases, J lost 5 bases, and 5 bases stayed unmatched. Per germline, CDR1 MNHNS and CDR2 SASEGT. For the CDR3, the DNA is TGTGCCAGCAGTCGCTGGACAGGGGGGTATGGCTACACCTTC. It encodes CASSRWTGGYGYTF.

The rearrangement links TRBV29-1 to TRBJ2-4; unclear D gene. The CDR3 runs to 15 residues. V dropped 6 bases and J dropped 3 bases, with 18 bases sitting between them. Per the germline V gene, CDR1 is SQVTM and CDR2 is ANQGSEA. The CDR3 sequence: CSVVSRNVGKNIQYF. The CDR3 DNA reads TGCAGCGTAGTCTCCAGGAACGTCGGCAAAAACATTCAGTACTTC.

Only a few counts were recorded for this clonotype. The rearrangement joins TRBV7-2 to TRBJ2-7; 7 bases are shared with TRBD1. The trim removed 3 bases at V and 0 bases at J, leaving 8 bases unmatched. This CDR3 comprises 16 residues. Per the germline V gene, CDR1 is SGHTA and CDR2 is FQGNSA. CDR3 in DNA: TGTGCCAGCAGCTTTGGAATTGGGACAGCCTCCTACGAGCAGTACTTC. This sequence encodes CASSFGIGTASYEQYF.

V gene TRBV27 combines with J gene TRBJ2-7, with no clear D. CDR3 length: 14 residues. Trimming removed 6 bases at V and 4 bases at J, with 16 bases between. Germline CDR1 MNHEY, CDR2 SMNVEV (reference sequence). The CDR3 sequence is CASSKGVRWYEQYF. In nucleotides, the CDR3 is TGTGCCAGCAGCAAAGGTGTGCGCTGGTACGAGCAGTACTTC.

V is TRBV6-1 and J is TRBJ2-7, with D perhaps TRBD1 (6 bases). The V end lost 8 bases, the J end lost 0 bases, and 14 bases lay between the germline ends. CDR1 is MNHNS, CDR2 SASEGT, per germline. This CDR3 spans 14 amino acids. In DNA form, the CDR3 reads TGTGCCAGCCTTCGACAGGTGCCCTCCTACGAGCAGTACTTC. This gives the protein CASLRQVPSYEQYF.

This chain connects TRBV19 to TRBJ2-2; D ambiguous. Trimming took off 7 bases at V and 0 bases at J, with 9 bases between the two ends. The germline CDR1 and CDR2 sequences are LNHDA and SQIVND (reference sequence). This CDR3 is 14 amino acids long. The CDR3: CASMVTSNTGELFF. CDR3 nucleotides: TGTGCCAGTATGGTGACGTCGAACACCGGGGAGCTGTTTTTT.

The chain couples TRBV19 to TRBJ2-2; no reliable D call. CDR3 length equals 14 residues. V gave up 3 bases and J gave up 3 bases, with 8 bases separating them. Germline V CDR1 and CDR2: LNHDA, SQIVND (reference sequence). CDR3 coding DNA: TGTGCCAGTAGTATGGCTCCGGACACCGGGGAGCTGTTTTTT. Amino acid sequence: CASSMAPDTGELFF.

Only a few counts were recorded for this clonotype. The chain employs TRBV20-1 and TRBJ2-1, with TRBD1 as a possible D gene (6 bases). V was shortened by 6 bases and J by 0 bases, with 12 bases between the two germline ends. There are 14 residues in the CDR3. Germline V gene lookup returns CDR1 DFQATT and CDR2 SNEGSKA (reference sequence). CDR3 DNA: TGCAGTGCCCAGGGGACGGTCTCCTACAATGAGCAGTTCTTC. This codes for CSAQGTVSYNEQFF.

V is TRBV2 and J is TRBJ2-5; TRBD1 aligns across 8 bases. The CDR3 consists of 15 residues. Trimming removed 6 bases from V and 1 base from J; junction bases left unmatched: 7. Germline CDR1 is SNHLY and CDR2 is FYNNEI. In nucleotides, the CDR3 is TGTGCCAGCAGCGTAATAGGACAGGGCCAAGAGACCCAGTACTTC. It specifies CASSVIGQGQETQYF.

V usage is TRBV29-1 and J usage is TRBJ1-6, with 8 bases lining up with TRBD1. V was pared by 0 bases and J by 0 bases, with 16 bases of the junction left unmatched. CDR1 is SQVTM, CDR2 ANQGSEA, per germline. The CDR3 is 21 residues long. CDR3 loop: CSVEDRGGRQGRDSYNSPLHF. CDR3 in DNA: TGCAGCGTTGAAGATCGAGGGGGGCGACAGGGGAGGGACTCCTATAATTCACCCCTCCACTTT.

This rearrangement joins TRBV24-1 to TRBJ1-2; D is possibly TRBD1 (5 bases). Germline V CDR1 and CDR2: KGHDR, SFDVKD. The CDR3 has 13 amino acids. The V end lost 3 bases, the J end lost 6 bases, and 10 bases lay between the germline ends. The CDR3 loop is CATSDPGTDGYTF. CDR3 coding DNA: TGTGCCACCAGTGATCCCGGGACTGATGGCTACACCTTC.

Points on this clonotype: Just one base apart from a much larger clone, this may be a read error. The genes are TRBV15 and TRBJ1-3; TRBD1 matches 9 bases. The V gene's germline CDR1 is LNHNV and CDR2 YYDKDF (reference sequence). The CDR3 length is 13 residues. CDR3 DNA: TGTGCCACGGGACAGGGCTCTGGAAACACCATATGTTTT. Translation gives CATGQGSGNTICF.

V usage is TRBV6-1 and J usage is TRBJ1-6, with D maybe TRBD1 (5 bases). This CDR3 comprises 14 residues. The V gene lost 6 bases and the J gene lost 5 bases, with 11 bases spanning the gap. The germline CDR1 and CDR2 sequences are MNHNS and SASEGT. In DNA form, the CDR3 reads TGTGCCAGCAGGAGGGACCGAAATAATTCACCCCTCCACTTT. It specifies CASRRDRNNSPLHF.

V usage is TRBV21-1 and J usage is TRBJ1-2. TRBV21-1 is listed as a pseudogene. The CDR3 extends over 12 amino acids. The CDR3 bases are TGTGCCAGCAATTTTTGGGACTATGGCTACACCTTC. Its translation: CASNFWDYGYTF.

The chain recombines TRBV20-1 with TRBJ2-5; 7 nucleotides align to TRBD1. V was clipped by 3 bases and J by 1 base; unmatched bases: 5. CDR3 size: 14 residues. Per the germline V gene, CDR1 is DFQATT and CDR2 is SNEGSKA (reference sequence). This CDR3 is CSASKDRVQETQYF. CDR3 in DNA: TGCAGTGCTAGCAAAGACAGGGTCCAAGAGACCCAGTACTTC.

The chain uses TRBV9 and TRBJ2-5; TRBD1 aligns across 7 bases. CDR1 and CDR2 from the germline V gene are SGDLS and YYNGEE. V trimming: 4 bases; J trimming: 2 bases; junction bases outside the gene matches: 8. The CDR3 runs 15 residues. CDR3 region: CASSPPGTAQETQYF. The CDR3 DNA reads TGTGCCAGCAGCCCACCCGGGACAGCTCAAGAGACCCAGTACTTC.

This clonotype was picked up a small number of times. V is TRBV15 and J is TRBJ2-7; 7 bases map to TRBD1. Trimming removed 1 base from V and 5 bases from J; junction bases left unmatched: 8. The CDR3 length is 15 residues. Germline lookup yields CDR1 LNHNV and CDR2 YYDKDF (reference sequence). CDR3: CATSRVKGGADEQYF. In DNA form, the CDR3 reads TGTGCCACCAGCAGAGTCAAAGGGGGCGCGGACGAGCAGTACTTC. Complete variable domain (other parts from reference TRBV15 and TRBJ2-7): DAMVIQNPRYQVTQFGKPVTLSCSQTLNHNVMYWYQQKSSQAPKLLFHYYDKDFNNEADTPDNFQSRRPNTSFCFLDIRSPGLGDTAMYLCATSRVKGGADEQYFGPGTRLTVT.

The chain has TRBV27 and TRBJ2-5; 13 bases fit TRBD2. V was clipped by 4 bases and J by 2 bases; unmatched bases: 13. Germline CDR1 and CDR2: MNHEY and SMNVEV (reference sequence). This CDR3 is 19 amino acids long. This chain's CDR3 is CASSYLHTKGLAGQETQYF. CDR3 bases: TGTGCCAGCAGTTATTTGCATACTAAGGGACTAGCGGGGCAAGAGACCCAGTACTTC.

The chain links TRBV5-6 to TRBJ1-5; 9 nucleotides agree with TRBD1. Germline CDR1 reads SGHDT; CDR2 reads YYEEEE. The CDR3 has 16 residues. V shed 0 bases, J shed 0 bases, and the junction held 1 base outside the gene matches. The CDR3 sequence: CASSLGTGASNQPQHF. In DNA, the CDR3 is TGTGCCAGCAGCTTGGGGACAGGGGCTAGCAATCAGCCCCAGCATTTT.

The V call is TRBV10-2, the J call TRBJ2-1, with D possibly matching TRBD1 (6 bases). The CDR3 sequence is 14 residues long. The germline V gene has CDR1 WSHSY and CDR2 SAAADI. The V end was cut by 3 bases, the J end by 3 bases, with 9 bases between. The CDR3: CASSEQGSYNEQFF. CDR3 nucleotide sequence: TGCGCCAGCAGTGAACAGGGAAGCTACAATGAGCAGTTCTTC.

This clonotype was detected a few times. This chain joins TRBV10-1 and TRBJ2-2, with D maybe TRBD1 (5 bases). CDR3 length: 14 amino acids. With 3 bases removed from V and 5 bases from J, the gap between germline ends came to 10 bases. Germline CDR1 WNHNN, CDR2 SYGVQD (reference sequence). CDR3 amino acids: CASSDREWTGELFF. In DNA, the CDR3 is TGCGCCAGCAGTGACAGGGAATGGACCGGGGAGCTGTTTTTT.

This clonotype was seen once. J is TRBJ1-1 and V is TRBV3-1, with 7 bases identical to TRBD1. Germline V lookup: CDR1 LGHDT, CDR2 YNNKEL (reference sequence). The V gene end was trimmed by 4 bases and the J gene end by 3 bases; junction bases not matched to a gene: 5. This CDR3 has 14 amino acids. CDR3 amino acids: CASSPIQGDTEAFF. For the CDR3, the DNA is TGTGCCAGCAGCCCAATTCAGGGGGACACTGAAGCTTTCTTT.

The V gene is TRBV20-1, the J gene TRBJ2-5; TRBD2 aligns across 11 bases. The J segment lost 5 bases and the V segment lost 6 bases, leaving 8 bases of the junction unmatched. Germline lookup yields CDR1 DFQATT and CDR2 SNEGSKA (reference sequence). The CDR3 runs 14 residues. In DNA, the CDR3 is TGCAGTGCCCTACTAGCGGGAGCTTCCGAGACCCAGTACTTC. It specifies CSALLAGASETQYF.

This chain joins TRBV6-1 and TRBJ2-2; the D call may be TRBD1 or TRBD2 (5 bases each). V was clipped by 10 bases and J by 4 bases, with 16 bases between them. CDR1 and CDR2 (germline): MNHNS, SASEGT. CDR3 length: 14 residues. The CDR3 sequence: CATTGQGVTGELFF. DNA of the CDR3: TGTGCCACCACGGGTCAGGGAGTCACCGGGGAGCTGTTTTTT.

The V gene is TRBV7-2, the J gene TRBJ2-7; D might be TRBD1 or TRBD2, each matching 6 bases. V shed 6 bases and J shed 0 bases, with 12 bases lying between them. The CDR3 extends over 14 amino acids. Per the germline V gene, CDR1 is SGHTA and CDR2 is FQGNSA. CDR3 nucleotides: TGTGCCAGCAGGAATAGGGGGGCCTCCTACGAGCAGTACTTC. Protein sequence: CASRNRGASYEQYF.